A single sample gave rise to the 23 T cell receptor beta chains below, sequenced in a study of brain T cells in children with intractable seizures. Method: immunoSEQ multiplex PCR; TCRdb's copy keeps in-frame clones and lacks some. The sample holds around 340,000 clones; about 93% are singletons and the top ten take approximately 5%. Time point noted: blood from clinic visit 5 months post-surgery; TSC patient then seizure free. The source material was peripheral blood, sampled roughly 5 months after surgery. These receptors came from a boy under two years old with tuberous sclerosis and intractable seizures.

V gene TRBV7-9 combines with J gene TRBJ2-7; TRBD1 matches 8 bases. CDR3 size: 14 residues. Looked up from germline, CDR1 is SEHNR and CDR2 is FQNEAQ (reference sequence). J was trimmed by 3 bases and V by 1 base; bases with no gene match: 2. CDR3 protein: CASSLDGQGYEQYF. In nucleotides, the CDR3 is TGTGCCAGCAGCTTAGACGGACAGGGCTACGAGCAGTACTTC.

V usage is TRBV19 and J usage is TRBJ2-2; TRBD2 agrees at 10 bases. V lost 8 bases and J lost 6; bases outside the gene matches: 9. Germline CDR1 LNHDA, CDR2 SQIVND (reference sequence). The CDR3 covers 15 residues. The CDR3 region is CASSFMGLASGELFF. In DNA, the CDR3 is TGTGCCAGTTCGTTCATGGGACTAGCGTCCGGGGAGCTGTTTTTT.

The V call is TRBV29-1, the J call TRBJ2-3; D not certain. V shed 7 bases and J shed 2 bases, with 19 bases lying between them. CDR1 is SQVTM, CDR2 ANQGSEA, per germline. There are 15 residues in the CDR3. DNA for the CDR3: TGCAGCGCCAGAACCACCAGATTCTACACAGATACGCAGTATTTT. This codes for CSARTTRFYTDTQYF.

This chain joins TRBV7-2 and TRBJ2-1; maybe TRBD2 (6 bases). The ends were cut back, 5 bases at V and 1 base at J, with 24 bases in the middle. Germline assignment: CDR1 SGHTA and CDR2 FQGNSA. CDR3 size: 19 residues. The CDR3 DNA reads TGTGCCAGCAGCCCTTTCCACGTTGGGGACGGGGGATCCTACAATGAGCAGTTCTTC. The encoded protein is CASSPFHVGDGGSYNEQFF.

This clone was counted a single time. The chain joins TRBV6-5 to TRBJ1-2; D might be TRBD1 (5 bases). The germline V gene encodes CDR1 MNHEY and CDR2 SVGAGI. Trimming pared 0 bases from V and 5 bases from J, leaving 13 bases between. CDR3 size: 15 residues. CDR3 coding DNA: TGTGCCAGCAGTTACTCGAGAGGGGCCGGATATGGCTACACCTTC. Translated, it gives CASSYSRGAGYGYTF.

The chain carries TRBV4-2 and TRBJ2-3, with 12 bases identical to TRBD2. CDR3 length: 18 amino acids. The J segment lost 2 bases and the V segment lost 0 bases, leaving 6 bases of the junction unmatched. Per germline, CDR1 LGHNA and CDR2 YNFKEQ. CDR3 DNA sequence: TGTGCCAGCAGCCAAGAGTCTGGACTAGCGGGGAACACAGATACGCAGTATTTT. The encoded protein is CASSQESGLAGNTDTQYF.

The J gene is TRBJ2-6, the V gene TRBV27; 7 bases agree with TRBD1. Germline assignment: CDR1 MNHEY and CDR2 SMNVEV (reference sequence). CDR3 length equals 16 residues. Trimming took 4 bases from V and 2 from J; bases not matched to a gene: 5. The CDR3 nucleotides are TGTGCCAGCAGTTCCGACAGGGCGCCTGGGGCCAACGTCCTGACTTTC. Protein sequence: CASSSDRAPGANVLTF.

This chain joins TRBV9 and TRBJ2-2; tentatively, D is TRBD1 or TRBD2 (5 bases each). The CDR3 is 16 residues long. Germline V CDR1 and CDR2: SGDLS, YYNGEE. V lost 2 bases to trimming and J lost 3 bases, with 14 bases between them. CDR3 sequence: CASSVEPGGDTGELFF. CDR3 bases: TGTGCCAGCAGCGTTGAACCTGGGGGAGACACCGGGGAGCTGTTTTTT.

J is TRBJ2-1 and V is TRBV7-6; tentative D call: TRBD2 (5 bases). Trimming took 0 bases from V and 4 from J, leaving 19 bases between them. Per the germline V gene, CDR1 is SGHVS and CDR2 is FNYEAQ. The CDR3 is 18 residues long. The CDR3 nucleotides read TGTGCCAGCAGCTTAGCGAAGAGGGAGCCAGATCCTTACAATGAGCAGTTCTTC. Encoded protein: CASSLAKREPDPYNEQFF.

This sequence joins TRBV27 and TRBJ2-3; D is unclear. The CDR3 length is 16 residues. Germline CDR1 is MNHEY and CDR2 is SMNVEV (reference sequence). Trimming took off 5 bases at V and 0 bases at J, with 15 bases between the two ends. The CDR3 region is CASSQATRASTDTQYF. The DNA for the CDR3 is TGTGCCAGCAGTCAGGCCACTCGGGCTAGCACAGATACGCAGTATTTT.

This rearrangement joins TRBV13 to TRBJ1-2, with D unresolved. V was trimmed by 5 bases and J by 2 bases, leaving 15 bases between them. This CDR3 is 15 amino acids long. Germline loops: CDR1 PRHDT, CDR2 FYEKMQ (reference sequence). The CDR3 is CASSTGLIQNYGYTF. Written as DNA, the CDR3 is TGTGCCAGCAGCACCGGACTGATCCAGAACTATGGCTACACCTTC.

The V call is TRBV5-5, the J call TRBJ2-7, with 8 bases aligning to TRBD2. The CDR3 totals 14 residues. Germline V gene lookup returns CDR1 SGHKS and CDR2 YYEKEE (reference sequence). Trimming at V came to 5 bases and at J to 2 bases, leaving 6 bases not matched to a gene. CDR3 protein: CASRSPGGAYEQYF. The CDR3 DNA reads TGTGCCAGCAGATCCCCCGGGGGGGCCTACGAGCAGTACTTC. The full variable domain, with the rest looked up from reference TRBV5-5 and TRBJ2-7, is DAGVTQSPTHLIKTRGQQVTLRCSPISGHKSVSWYQQVLGQGPQFIFQYYEKEERGRGNFPDRFSARQFPNYSSELNVNALLLGDSALYLCASRSPGGAYEQYFGPGTRLTVT.

This clone has a handful of counts. The gene calls are TRBV19 and TRBJ1-2, with TRBD1 matching 11 bases. J lost 2 bases, V lost 4 bases, and 12 bases had no gene match. Per the germline V gene, CDR1 is LNHDA and CDR2 is SQIVND (reference sequence). There are 18 residues in the CDR3. As DNA, the CDR3 is TGTGCCAGTAGTACCCCTCTGGGACAGGGGGTACCCAACTATGGCTACACCTTC. It is translated as CASSTPLGQGVPNYGYTF.

The chain is built from TRBV24-1 and TRBJ2-1, with TRBD2 as a possible D gene (6 bases). The CDR3 covers 16 residues. The germline V gene has CDR1 KGHDR and CDR2 SFDVKD. The V and J ends lost 0 bases and 4 bases respectively, with 12 bases between them. The CDR3 is CATSDLRSGLYNEQFF. The CDR3 nucleotides are TGTGCCACCAGTGATTTGAGGAGCGGGTTATACAATGAGCAGTTCTTC.

This rearrangement joins TRBV18 to TRBJ2-5; TRBD2 matches 7 bases. V gave up 0 bases and J gave up 5 bases; unmatched junction bases: 3. CDR1 and CDR2 (germline): KGHSH, LQKENI. The CDR3 contains 14 residues. The CDR3 sequence: CASSPPGGSETQYF. In nucleotides, the CDR3 is TGTGCCAGCTCACCACCGGGCGGGAGTGAGACCCAGTACTTC.

This clone was recorded once. This rearrangement joins TRBV5-1 to TRBJ2-1, with TRBD2 identical over 11 bases. This CDR3 has 15 amino acids. The germline CDR1 and CDR2 sequences are SGHRS and YFSETQ. Unmatched junction bases numbered 2, after V lost 3 bases and J lost 3 bases. CDR3 coding DNA: TGCGCCAGCAGCTCGGGACTAGCGGTCTACAATGAGCAGTTCTTC. Protein product: CASSSGLAVYNEQFF.

The chain links TRBV19 to TRBJ2-1; D is perhaps TRBD1 or TRBD2 (5 bases each). Germline CDR1 LNHDA, CDR2 SQIVND (reference sequence). This CDR3 spans 15 amino acids. Trimming shortened V by 6 bases and J by 8 bases, and 20 bases separated the two germline ends. The CDR3 is CASSLNILGVDEQFF. CDR3 coding DNA: TGTGCCAGTAGCCTCAATATTTTGGGGGTCGATGAGCAGTTCTTC.

As DNA, the CDR3 is TGTGCTTCCGAACCCGGGACAGGTGACGGCTACACCTTC. Translation: CASEPGTGDGYTF. The chain recombines TRBV30 with TRBJ1-2; TRBD1 agrees at 8 bases. The germline V gene has CDR1 GTSNPN and CDR2 SVGIG (reference sequence). The length of the CDR3 is 13 residues.

The CDR3, as DNA: TGTGCCAGCAGCTTACTAGCGACTGGAATATACGAGCAGTACTTC. Translation: CASSLLATGIYEQYF. The V gene is TRBV7-2, the J gene TRBJ2-7, with TRBD2 as a possible D gene (6 bases). CDR1 and CDR2 from the germline V gene are SGHTA and FQGNSA. The germline V and J ends were trimmed by 2 bases and 4 bases, with 15 bases remaining between them. The CDR3 extends over 15 amino acids.

The chain links TRBV27 to TRBJ2-7, with no clear D. V lost 1 base, J lost 6 bases, and 16 bases lay in between. Germline CDR1 MNHEY, CDR2 SMNVEV (reference sequence). The CDR3 has 15 amino acids. In DNA, the CDR3 is TGTGCCAGCAGTTTATTGCCCCTCCCCCTCTCCGAGCAGTACTTC. Its protein product is CASSLLPLPLSEQYF.

The gene calls are TRBV25-1 and TRBJ1-1; perhaps TRBD1 as D (5 bases). Trimming shortened V by 1 base and J by 4 bases, and 10 bases separated the two germline ends. This CDR3 region has 14 residues. Germline-derived CDR1 and CDR2 are MGHDK and SYGVNS. For the CDR3, the DNA is TGTGCCAGCAGTGAATCCACAGGACCCACTGAAGCTTTCTTT. This codes for CASSESTGPTEAFF. The complete variable domain, with remaining parts taken from reference TRBV25-1 and TRBJ1-1, reads EADIYQTPRYLVIGTGKKITLECSQTMGHDKMYWYQQDPGMELHLIHYSYGVNSTEKGDLSSESTVSRIRTEHFPLTLESARPSHTSQYLCASSESTGPTEAFFGQGTRLTVV.

The V and J genes are TRBV21-1 and TRBJ2-7. TRBV21-1 is a listed pseudogene. The CDR3 length is 13 residues. Written as DNA, the CDR3 is TGTGCCAGCCGGCTGAAAGATCCCTACGAGCAGTACTTC. It codes for CASRLKDPYEQYF.

This clone came up once. The J gene is TRBJ1-2, the V gene TRBV19, with a weak D call TRBD1 (5 bases). Germline CDR1 is LNHDA and CDR2 is SQIVND (reference sequence). The CDR3 contains 13 residues. This CDR3 reads CRGHTSLNYGYTF. The CDR3 DNA is TGTCGCGGACACACCTCACTAAACTATGGCTACACCTTC.